These 27 T cell receptor beta chains were sequenced from one sample in a study of long-term antiretroviral therapy in people with HIV. At the survey level, the v3.0 immunoSEQ assay was run. The repertoire was sequenced with immunoSEQ multiplex PCR; TCRdb's copy has only in-frame clones and lacks some. Here the sample spans 11,000 or so clones, over 70% being singletons. The sample was unsorted PBMCs, taken 0.8 years before starting antiretroviral therapy. These receptors all come from a woman aged 40 to 50 with HIV.

J is TRBJ2-5 and V is TRBV7-9; unclear D gene. CDR3 length equals 14 residues. With 1 base removed from V and 3 bases from J, the gap between germline ends came to 9 bases. The germline gives CDR1 SEHNR, CDR2 FQNEAQ (reference sequence). As DNA, the CDR3 is TGTGCCAGCAGCTTAGTGAGGCGAGAAGAGACCCAGTACTTC. It codes for CASSLVRREETQYF.

This chain links TRBV5-6 with TRBJ2-6, with TRBD2 identical over 8 bases. Germline loops: CDR1 SGHDT, CDR2 YYEEEE. The J segment lost 0 bases and the V segment lost 9 bases, leaving 8 bases of the junction unmatched. The CDR3 extends over 16 amino acids. The CDR3 sequence: CATRAGALSGANVLTF. Written as DNA, the CDR3 is TGTGCCACCCGAGCGGGAGCGCTCTCTGGGGCCAACGTCCTGACTTTC.

The chain carries TRBV9 and TRBJ2-7; 11 bases are a match to TRBD2. Germline CDR1 is SGDLS and CDR2 is YYNGEE. Trimming cost V 4 bases and J 7 bases; bases outside gene matches: 13. This CDR3 spans 16 amino acids. CDR3 in DNA: TGTGCCAGCAGCCCCCGGGGGGGACTAGCGGAGGGGGAGCAGTACTTC. Its protein product is CASSPRGGLAEGEQYF.

V and J are TRBV5-1 and TRBJ2-5, with 9 bases lining up with TRBD2. The CDR3 has 15 amino acids. Germline V gene lookup returns CDR1 SGHRS and CDR2 YFSETQ. V was pared by 0 bases and J by 5 bases, with 5 bases of the junction left unmatched. CDR3 nucleotide sequence: TGCGCCAGCAGCTTGGGGCTAGCGGGAAGGGAGACCCAGTACTTC. Its protein product is CASSLGLAGRETQYF.

The V gene is TRBV19, the J gene TRBJ2-1, with 10 nucleotides matching TRBD1. Germline V gene data show CDR1 as LNHDA and CDR2 as SQIVND (reference sequence). CDR3 length: 14 amino acids. V lost 6 bases, J lost 5 bases, and 4 bases stayed unmatched. CDR3 nucleotide sequence: TGTGCCAGTAGGAGGGACAGGGGAAACAATGAGCAGTTCTTC. This codes for CASRRDRGNNEQFF.

This chain joins TRBV4-1 and TRBJ1-5, with D maybe TRBD1 (5 bases). V shed 4 bases and J shed 7 bases, with 17 bases lying between them. CDR3 length: 15 residues. The V gene's germline CDR1 is MGHRA and CDR2 YSYEKL. The CDR3 DNA reads as TGCGCCAGCAGCCGGGGGGACGAAGAGGGACAGCCCCAGCATTTT. It encodes CASSRGDEEGQPQHF.

The chain links TRBV9 to TRBJ2-7, with D possibly being TRBD2 (6 bases). The CDR3 covers 12 residues. CDR1 and CDR2 (germline): SGDLS, YYNGEE. The V end lost 4 bases, the J end lost 7 bases, and 12 bases lay between the germline ends. CDR3 nucleotide sequence: TGTGCCAGCAGCCCGGGACTTAGTGAGCAGTACTTC. Protein product: CASSPGLSEQYF.

The V and J genes are TRBV2 and TRBJ2-7, with TRBD1 identical over 7 bases. J was trimmed by 6 bases and V by 3 bases; bases with no gene match: 11. The length of the CDR3 is 15 residues. CDR1 and CDR2 from the germline V gene are SNHLY and FYNNEI. The CDR3 DNA follows: TGTGCCAGCAGTGACGGACAGGTAATTCCTGGCGAGCAGTACTTC. Encoded protein: CASSDGQVIPGEQYF.

The V and J genes are TRBV9 and TRBJ2-6; 7 bases are a match to TRBD2. J gave up 1 base and V 4 bases, and 5 bases lay outside the gene matches. The CDR3 sequence is 16 residues long. The germline CDR1 and CDR2 sequences are SGDLS and YYNGEE. The CDR3 region has the DNA TGTGCCAGCAGCCCAATGGGAGGGTCTGGGGCCAACGTCCTGACTTTC. Residues: CASSPMGGSGANVLTF. Based on the CDR3 plus reference TRBV9 and TRBJ2-6, the full variable domain is DSGVTQTPKHLITATGQRVTLRCSPRSGDLSVYWYQQSLDQGLQFLIQYYNGEERAKGNILERFSAQQFPDLHSELNLSSLELGDSALYFCASSPMGGSGANVLTFGAGSRLTVL.

This clone was counted between two and nine times. This chain links TRBV30 with TRBJ2-2; 9 positions agree with TRBD1. The CDR3 covers 15 residues. J was trimmed by 5 bases and V by 2 bases; bases with no gene match: 6. From germline, CDR1 is GTSNPN and CDR2 SVGIG (reference sequence). The CDR3 region has the DNA TGTGCCTGGAGTCCCGACAGGGGGATAACCGGGGAGCTGTTTTTT. Amino acid sequence: CAWSPDRGITGELFF.

This chain connects TRBV6-5 to TRBJ2-2; D may be TRBD1 or TRBD2 (6 bases each). Trimming shortened V by 2 bases and J by 5 bases, and 12 bases separated the two germline ends. From germline, CDR1 is MNHEY and CDR2 SVGAGI. The CDR3 length is 15 residues. The CDR3 here is CASSYGQGGTGELFF. As DNA, the CDR3 is TGTGCCAGCAGTTACGGACAAGGGGGGACCGGGGAGCTGTTTTTT.

In its sample, this clone was seen a few times. The V gene is TRBV6-5, the J gene TRBJ2-2; D perhaps matches TRBD2 (6 bases). Trimming left V 6 bases short and J 6 bases short, with 17 bases between. The CDR3 totals 15 residues. CDR1 MNHEY and CDR2 SVGAGI come from the germline V gene. CDR3 sequence: CASRPTRGKAGELFF. The DNA of the CDR3 is TGTGCCAGCAGACCGACTAGGGGCAAGGCCGGGGAGCTGTTTTTT.

J is TRBJ2-7 and V is TRBV19; 9 bases align to TRBD1. The CDR3 runs 16 residues. The germline V gene encodes CDR1 LNHDA and CDR2 SQIVND (reference sequence). With 8 bases clipped from V and 3 bases from J, the junction kept 14 bases outside the gene matches. CDR3 in amino acids: CASSRGTGTGSYEQYF. As DNA, the CDR3 is TGTGCCAGTTCAAGAGGAACCGGGACAGGGAGCTACGAGCAGTACTTC.

This clone was detected a few times. The genes are TRBV27 and TRBJ2-7, with 11 bases matching TRBD2. V was pared by 5 bases and J by 4 bases, with 7 bases of the junction left unmatched. CDR1 and CDR2 (germline): MNHEY, SMNVEV (reference sequence). This CDR3 spans 15 amino acids. The DNA of the CDR3 is TGTGCCAGCAGTCGAACGGGACTAGCGGATTACGAGCAGTACTTC. This translates into CASSRTGLADYEQYF.

This clone was seen only once. This chain uses TRBV27 with TRBJ2-3, with D tentatively TRBD1 (5 bases). The CDR3 consists of 16 residues. Per germline, CDR1 MNHEY and CDR2 SMNVEV (reference sequence). Trimming took off 6 bases at V and 3 bases at J, with 19 bases between the two ends. The CDR3 region is CASRGWGEVSTDTQYF. CDR3 DNA sequence: TGTGCCAGCAGAGGGTGGGGCGAAGTATCGACAGATACGCAGTATTTT.

The chain links TRBV7-8 to TRBJ1-5, with D tentatively TRBD1 (5 bases). V shed 8 bases and J shed 1 base, with 15 bases lying between them. The germline gives CDR1 SGHVS, CDR2 FQNEAQ. The CDR3 length is 15 residues. CDR3 region: CASSLGRGSNQPQHF. The CDR3 DNA sequence: TGTGCCAGCTCTCTCGGGCGGGGGAGCAATCAGCCCCAGCATTTT.

This chain joins TRBV7-2 and TRBJ2-7; 10 bases are a match to TRBD2. Germline assignment: CDR1 SGHTA and CDR2 FQGNSA. The CDR3 sequence is 15 residues long. With 5 bases clipped from V and 2 bases from J, the junction kept 6 bases outside the gene matches. CDR3 bases: TGTGCCAGCAGCCCGGGACTAGCGCTGGCCTACGAGCAGTACTTC. It is translated as CASSPGLALAYEQYF.

The rearrangement uses TRBV28 and TRBJ1-1; TRBD1 matches 7 bases. The CDR3 spans 17 residues. V lost 6 bases to trimming and J lost 5 bases; unmatched junction nucleotides: 18. CDR1 is MDHEN, CDR2 SYDVKM, per germline. The DNA of the CDR3 is TGTGCCAGCAGAGCTACGGGACAGATGAGTGGTCGTACTGAAGCTTTCTTT. Translation: CASRATGQMSGRTEAFF. Variable domain in full (rest from reference TRBV28 and TRBJ1-1): DVKVTQSSRYLVKRTGEKVFLECVQDMDHENMFWYRQDPGLGLRLIYFSYDVKMKEKGDIPEGYSVSREKKERFSLILESASTNQTSMYLCASRATGQMSGRTEAFFGQGTRLTVV.

V gene TRBV5-1 combines with J gene TRBJ2-2; D remains ambiguous. CDR1 is SGHRS and CDR2 is YFSETQ in the germline V gene. The CDR3 has 15 residues. Trimming took 4 bases from V and 0 from J, leaving 10 bases between them. Written as DNA, the CDR3 is TGCGCCAGCAGCAGCAGGACCACGAACACCGGGGAGCTGTTTTTT. Translating gives CASSSRTTNTGELFF.

This sequence joins TRBV9 and TRBJ2-1; D is possibly TRBD2 (6 bases). Germline CDR1 reads SGDLS; CDR2 reads YYNGEE. The CDR3 runs to 15 residues. V lost 2 bases to trimming and J lost 7 bases, with 16 bases between them. This chain's CDR3 is CASSVLDGRENEQFF. The DNA for the CDR3 is TGTGCCAGCAGCGTCTTGGACGGGAGAGAAAATGAGCAGTTCTTC.

The rearrangement joins TRBV7-8 to TRBJ2-7, with unresolved D. The CDR3 consists of 17 residues. With 6 bases removed from V and 2 bases from J, the gap between germline ends came to 23 bases. Germline V gives CDR1 SGHVS, CDR2 FQNEAQ. The CDR3 bases are TGTGCCAGCAGTTCCCCCCTCTACTCACACGGTACCTACGAGCAGTACTTC. Its translation: CASSSPLYSHGTYEQYF. Filled out from reference TRBV7-8 and TRBJ2-7, the complete variable domain reads GAGVSQSPRYKVAKRGQDVALRCDPISGHVSLFWYQQALGQGPEFLTYFQNEAQLDKSGLPSDRFFAERPEGSVSTLKIQRTQQEDSAVYLCASSSPLYSHGTYEQYFGPGTRLTVT.

This clone was found once. This chain links TRBV28 with TRBJ1-2; tentative D call: TRBD1 (5 bases). The CDR3 runs to 14 residues. V lost 3 bases, J lost 4 bases, and 12 bases lay in between. In germline, CDR1 is MDHEN, CDR2 SYDVKM. CDR3 in DNA: TGTGCCAGCAGTTTTCCCGGGGGGAGCTATGGCTACACCTTC. Its translation is CASSFPGGSYGYTF.

This chain joins TRBV6-5 and TRBJ1-5; D not resolved. The CDR3 extends over 14 amino acids. V was trimmed by 5 bases and J by 5 bases, leaving 13 bases between them. CDR1 and CDR2 (germline): MNHEY, SVGAGI. CDR3 in amino acids: CASSIHRGDQPQHF. DNA for the CDR3: TGTGCCAGCAGTATACACCGGGGTGATCAGCCCCAGCATTTT.

The chain uses TRBV27 and TRBJ2-1, with D unresolved. The V gene's germline CDR1 is MNHEY and CDR2 SMNVEV (reference sequence). The CDR3 extends over 13 amino acids. With 8 bases removed from V and 8 bases from J, the gap between germline ends came to 16 bases. In DNA, the CDR3 is TGTGCCAGCTATGGTCGTACGGGCGATGAGCAGTTCTTC. The encoded protein is CASYGRTGDEQFF.

The rearrangement links TRBV4-1 to TRBJ2-7; the D gene could be TRBD1 or TRBD2 (5 bases each). Deletions cut 3 bases from V and 4 bases from J, with 16 bases between. Germline assignment: CDR1 MGHRA and CDR2 YSYEKL. This CDR3 is built from 15 residues. The CDR3 loop reads CASSQGEMGNYEQYF. DNA of the CDR3: TGCGCCAGCAGCCAGGGGGAAATGGGAAATTACGAGCAGTACTTC.

The chain joins TRBV5-1 to TRBJ2-2; 13 bases agree with TRBD2. Germline V gene lookup returns CDR1 SGHRS and CDR2 YFSETQ. The CDR3 covers 21 residues. V shed 5 bases, J shed 4 bases, and the junction held 20 bases outside the gene matches. CDR3 DNA sequence: TGCGCCAGCAGGCAAACCAAGGGACTAGCGGGAAAGTCGGGGGTCACCGGGGAGCTGTTTTTT. This encodes CASRQTKGLAGKSGVTGELFF.

The chain carries TRBV9 and TRBJ1-4; a possible D gene is TRBD1 (6 bases). This CDR3 region has 13 residues. V lost 0 bases, J lost 6 bases, and 6 bases lay in between. Per germline, CDR1 SGDLS and CDR2 YYNGEE. The CDR3 reads CASSVAGDEKLFF. Written as DNA, the CDR3 is TGTGCCAGCAGCGTAGCAGGGGATGAAAAACTGTTTTTT.